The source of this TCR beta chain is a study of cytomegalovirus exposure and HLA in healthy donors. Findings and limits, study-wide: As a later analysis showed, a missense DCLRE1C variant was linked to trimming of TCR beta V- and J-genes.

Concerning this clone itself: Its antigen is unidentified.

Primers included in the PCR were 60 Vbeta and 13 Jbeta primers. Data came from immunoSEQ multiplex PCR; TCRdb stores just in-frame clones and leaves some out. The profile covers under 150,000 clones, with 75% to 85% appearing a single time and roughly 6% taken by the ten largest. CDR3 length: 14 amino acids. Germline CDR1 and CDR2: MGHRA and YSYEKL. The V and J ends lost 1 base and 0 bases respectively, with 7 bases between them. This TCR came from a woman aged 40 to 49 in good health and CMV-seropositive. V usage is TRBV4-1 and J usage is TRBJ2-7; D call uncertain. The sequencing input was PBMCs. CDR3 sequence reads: CASSQGLGSYEQYF. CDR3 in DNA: TGCGCCAGCAGCCAAGGACTTGGCTCCTACGAGCAGTACTTC.